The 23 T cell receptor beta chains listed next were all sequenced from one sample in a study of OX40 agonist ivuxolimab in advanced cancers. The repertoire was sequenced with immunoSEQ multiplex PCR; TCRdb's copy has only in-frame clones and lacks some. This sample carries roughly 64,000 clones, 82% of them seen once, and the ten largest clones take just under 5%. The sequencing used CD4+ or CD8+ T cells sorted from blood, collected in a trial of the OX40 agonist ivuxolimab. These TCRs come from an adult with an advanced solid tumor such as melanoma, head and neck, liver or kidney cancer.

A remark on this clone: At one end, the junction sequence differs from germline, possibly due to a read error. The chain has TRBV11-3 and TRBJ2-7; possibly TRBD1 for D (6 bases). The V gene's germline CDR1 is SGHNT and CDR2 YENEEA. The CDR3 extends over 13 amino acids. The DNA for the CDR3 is TGTGCCAGCAGCTTATCTTCGAAGGACAGCTGTAGCTTC. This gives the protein CASSLSSKDSCSF.

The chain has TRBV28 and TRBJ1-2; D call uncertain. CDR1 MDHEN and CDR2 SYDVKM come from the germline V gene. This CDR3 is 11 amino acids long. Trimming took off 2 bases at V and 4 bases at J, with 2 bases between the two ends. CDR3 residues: CASSLTYGYTF. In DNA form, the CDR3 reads TGTGCCAGCAGTTTAACCTATGGCTACACCTTC.

CDR3 bases: TGTGCCAGCAGTACCCGGGACAGGGGCCCCCCTGAGCAGTACTTC. Protein product: CASSTRDRGPPEQYF. J is TRBJ2-7 and V is TRBV6-5; 10 bases map to TRBD1. Looked up from germline, CDR1 is MNHEY and CDR2 is SVGAGI. Trimming at V came to 5 bases and at J to 7 bases, leaving 11 bases not matched to a gene. The CDR3 length is 15 residues.

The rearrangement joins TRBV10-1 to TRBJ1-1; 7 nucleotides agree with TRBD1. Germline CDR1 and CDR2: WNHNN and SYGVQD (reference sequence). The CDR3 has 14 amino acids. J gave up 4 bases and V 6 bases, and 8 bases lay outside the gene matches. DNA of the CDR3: TGCGCCAGCAGCGCGACAGGGTCGGCCACTGAAGCTTTCTTT. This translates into CASSATGSATEAFF.

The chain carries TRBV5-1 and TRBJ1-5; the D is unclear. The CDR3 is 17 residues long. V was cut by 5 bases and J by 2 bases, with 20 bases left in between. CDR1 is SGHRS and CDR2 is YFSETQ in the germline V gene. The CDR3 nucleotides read TGCGCCAGCAGTGAGGCTTATCTCGGGGTCGGCAATCAGCCCCAGCATTTT. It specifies CASSEAYLGVGNQPQHF.

The CDR3 nucleotides are TGTGCCAGCAGCCAAGGGGAATGGTACGAGCAGTACTTC. This codes for CASSQGEWYEQYF. This rearrangement joins TRBV4-2 to TRBJ2-7; no clear D. This CDR3 spans 13 amino acids. The germline V gene encodes CDR1 LGHNA and CDR2 YNFKEQ. The germline V and J ends were trimmed by 1 base and 4 bases, with 8 bases remaining between them.

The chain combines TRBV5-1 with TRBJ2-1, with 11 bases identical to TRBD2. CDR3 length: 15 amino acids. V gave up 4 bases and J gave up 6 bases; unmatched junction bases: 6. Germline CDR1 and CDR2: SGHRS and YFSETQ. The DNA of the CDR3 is TGCGCCAGCAGCACCGGGACTAGCGGATTCAATGAGCAGTTCTTC. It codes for CASSTGTSGFNEQFF. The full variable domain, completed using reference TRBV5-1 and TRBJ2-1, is KAGVTQTPRYLIKTRGQQVTLSCSPISGHRSVSWYQQTPGQGLQFLFEYFSETQRNKGNFPGRFSGRQFSNSRSEMNVSTLELGDSALYLCASSTGTSGFNEQFFGPGTRLTVL.

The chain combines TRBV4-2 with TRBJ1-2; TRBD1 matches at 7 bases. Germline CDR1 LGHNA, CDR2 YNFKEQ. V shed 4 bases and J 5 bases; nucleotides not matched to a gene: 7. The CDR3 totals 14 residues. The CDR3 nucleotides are TGTGCCAGCAGCCCAGGGGGTAATTGGTATGGCTACACCTTC. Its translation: CASSPGGNWYGYTF.

The CDR3 DNA is TGTGCCAGCAGCTTGGAAGGGAGCACAGATACGCAGTATTTT. Translating it yields CASSLEGSTDTQYF. The chain couples TRBV5-4 to TRBJ2-3; D gene uncertain. The V end lost 0 bases, the J end lost 0 bases, and 5 bases lay between the germline ends. From germline, CDR1 is SGHNT and CDR2 YYREEE (reference sequence). This CDR3 has 14 amino acids. Full variable domain (remainder filled in from reference TRBV5-4 and TRBJ2-3): ETGVTQSPTHLIKTRGQQVTLRCSSQSGHNTVSWYQQALGQGPQFIFQYYREEENGRGNFPPRFSGLQFPNYSSELNVNALELDDSALYLCASSLEGSTDTQYFGPGTRLTVL.

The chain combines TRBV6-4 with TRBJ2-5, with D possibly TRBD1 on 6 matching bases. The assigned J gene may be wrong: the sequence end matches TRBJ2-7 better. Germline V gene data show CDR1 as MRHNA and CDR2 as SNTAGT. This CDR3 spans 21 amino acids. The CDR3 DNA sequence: TGTGCCAGCAGTGACTCGAATGTGGGGGCGTATGCGGGTACGAGCTCCTACGAGCAGTACTTC. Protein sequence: CASSDSNVGAYAGTSSYEQYF.

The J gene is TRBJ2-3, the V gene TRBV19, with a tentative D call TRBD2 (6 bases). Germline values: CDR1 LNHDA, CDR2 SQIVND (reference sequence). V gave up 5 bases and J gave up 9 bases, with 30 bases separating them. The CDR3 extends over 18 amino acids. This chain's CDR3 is CASSGWDGQFHTGRTQYF. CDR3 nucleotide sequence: TGTGCCAGTAGTGGGTGGGACGGCCAGTTTCACACGGGGAGGACGCAGTATTTT. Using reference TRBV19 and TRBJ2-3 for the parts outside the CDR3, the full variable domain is DGGITQSPKYLFRKEGQNVTLSCEQNLNHDAMYWYRQDPGQGLRLIYYSQIVNDFQKGDIAEGYSVSREKKESFPLTVTSAQKNPTAFYLCASSGWDGQFHTGRTQYFGPGTRLTVL.

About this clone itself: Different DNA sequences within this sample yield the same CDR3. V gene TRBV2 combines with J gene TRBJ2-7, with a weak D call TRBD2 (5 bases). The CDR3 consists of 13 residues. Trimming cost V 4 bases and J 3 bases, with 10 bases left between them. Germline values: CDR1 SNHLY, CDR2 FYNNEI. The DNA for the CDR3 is TGTGCCAGCAGTGGATCTGGAGGCTACGAGCAGTACTTC. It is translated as CASSGSGGYEQYF.

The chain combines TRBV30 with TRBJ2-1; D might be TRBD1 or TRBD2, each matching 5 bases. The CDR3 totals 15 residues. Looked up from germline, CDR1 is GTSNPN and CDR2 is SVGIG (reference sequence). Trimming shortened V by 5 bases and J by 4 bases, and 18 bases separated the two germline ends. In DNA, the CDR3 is TGTGCCTGGGAAAGTGCAGGGAGTCTATACAATGAGCAGTTCTTC. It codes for CAWESAGSLYNEQFF.

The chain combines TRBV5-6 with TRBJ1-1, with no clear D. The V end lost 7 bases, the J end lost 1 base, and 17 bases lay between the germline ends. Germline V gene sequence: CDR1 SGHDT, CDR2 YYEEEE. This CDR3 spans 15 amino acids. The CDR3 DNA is TGTGCCAGCCAGCTTGGAGGCGGGAAGAACACTGAAGCTTTCTTT. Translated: CASQLGGGKNTEAFF.

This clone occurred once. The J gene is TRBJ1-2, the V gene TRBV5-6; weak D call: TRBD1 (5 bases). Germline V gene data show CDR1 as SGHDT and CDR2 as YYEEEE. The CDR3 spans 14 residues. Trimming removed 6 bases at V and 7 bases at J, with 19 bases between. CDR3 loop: CASTPQQVPGGYTF. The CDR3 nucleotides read TGTGCCAGCACCCCCCAACAGGTCCCTGGTGGCTACACCTTC.

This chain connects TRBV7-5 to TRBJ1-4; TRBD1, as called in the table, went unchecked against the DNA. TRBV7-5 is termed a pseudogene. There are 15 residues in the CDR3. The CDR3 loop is CASTIIRTGDEKLFF. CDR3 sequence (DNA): TGTGCCAGCACCATCATAAGGACAGGGGACGAAAAACTGTTTTTT.

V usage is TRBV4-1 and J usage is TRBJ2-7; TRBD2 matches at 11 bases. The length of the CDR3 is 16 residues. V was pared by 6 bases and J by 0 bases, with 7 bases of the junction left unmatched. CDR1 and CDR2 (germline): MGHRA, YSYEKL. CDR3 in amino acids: CASRLGLAGNSYEQYF. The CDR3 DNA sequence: TGCGCCAGCAGGCTAGGACTAGCGGGCAACTCCTACGAGCAGTACTTC.

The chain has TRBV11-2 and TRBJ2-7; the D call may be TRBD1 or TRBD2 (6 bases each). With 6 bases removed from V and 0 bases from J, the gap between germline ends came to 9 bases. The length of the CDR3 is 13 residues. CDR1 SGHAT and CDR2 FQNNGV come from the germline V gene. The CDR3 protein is CASRGGNSYEQYF. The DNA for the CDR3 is TGTGCCAGCAGAGGGGGGAACTCCTACGAGCAGTACTTC.

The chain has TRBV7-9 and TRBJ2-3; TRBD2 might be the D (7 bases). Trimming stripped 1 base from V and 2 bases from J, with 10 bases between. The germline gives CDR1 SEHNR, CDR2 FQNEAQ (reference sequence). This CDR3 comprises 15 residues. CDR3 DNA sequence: TGTGCCAGCAGCTTAGTAGGGGGGGACACAGATACGCAGTATTTT. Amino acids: CASSLVGGDTDTQYF.

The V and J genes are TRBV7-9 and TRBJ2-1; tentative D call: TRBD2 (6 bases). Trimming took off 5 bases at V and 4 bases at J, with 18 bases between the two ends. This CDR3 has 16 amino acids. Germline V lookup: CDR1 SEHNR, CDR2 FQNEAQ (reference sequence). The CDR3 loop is CASSPRWGVLYNEQFF. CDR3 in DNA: TGTGCCAGCAGCCCCCGGTGGGGGGTCCTTTACAATGAGCAGTTCTTC.

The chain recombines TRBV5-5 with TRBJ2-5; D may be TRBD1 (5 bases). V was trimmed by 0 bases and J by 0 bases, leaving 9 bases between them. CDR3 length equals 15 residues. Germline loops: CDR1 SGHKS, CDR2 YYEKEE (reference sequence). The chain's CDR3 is CASSLVGAYQETQYF. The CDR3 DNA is TGTGCCAGCAGCTTGGTTGGGGCTTACCAAGAGACCCAGTACTTC.

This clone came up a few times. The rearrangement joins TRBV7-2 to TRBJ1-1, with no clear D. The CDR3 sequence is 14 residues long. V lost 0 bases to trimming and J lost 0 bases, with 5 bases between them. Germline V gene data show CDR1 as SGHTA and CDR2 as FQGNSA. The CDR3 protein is CASSLASLNTEAFF. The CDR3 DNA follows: TGTGCCAGCAGCTTAGCTTCCTTGAACACTGAAGCTTTCTTT.

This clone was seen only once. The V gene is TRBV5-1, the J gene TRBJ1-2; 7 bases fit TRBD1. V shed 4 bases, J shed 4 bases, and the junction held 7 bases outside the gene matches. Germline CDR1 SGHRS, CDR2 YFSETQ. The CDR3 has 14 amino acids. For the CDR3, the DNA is TGCGCCAGCAGCCCCGGGACAGTCCCCTATGGCTACACCTTC. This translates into CASSPGTVPYGYTF.